This T cell receptor (beta chain) was captured by sequencing in a study of tissue T cells after allogeneic stem cell transplantation. Notes on the study in general: Blood and spleen captured only part of the tissue TCR repertoire.

CDR3 length equals 14 residues. The trim removed 0 bases at V and 1 base at J, leaving 0 bases unmatched. Germline lookup yields CDR1 SGHSA and CDR2 FRNQAP. In its sample, this clone ranks as large. As yet, its antigen is unknown. The germline and genes are mouse ones. The sequenced fragment ends 1 residue before the CDR3 boundary, so the rest is inferred from the germline J gene. The table came from immunoSEQ multiplex PCR; TCRdb's copy has only in-frame clones and leaves some out. The table lists hundreds of clones, 50% of them singletons. Time point noted: mouse harvest day 14 after allogeneic transplant. Mouse grafts combined 10^7 T-cell-depleted bone marrow cells with 10^6 splenic CD5+ T cells. B6 (H2b) cells into BALB/c (H2d) mice; tissues taken at day 7 or 14.

This TCR came from a female BALB/c mouse given C57BL/6 T cells with graft-versus-host disease after an allogeneic hematopoietic cell transplant. Sequenced input: liver tissue. This chain uses TRBV16 with TRBJ2-7, with 7 bases fitting TRBD2. The CDR3 sequence is CASSLDWGSYEQYF. The sequenced part of the CDR3 DNA is TGTGCAAGCAGCTTAGACTGGGGGTCCTATGAACAGTAC.